Included here is one T cell receptor (beta chain) sequence, with context. No cognate antigen has been identified for it. Base qualities are not provided; no much larger clone lies one nucleotide away. The germline V gene encodes CDR1 LNHDA and CDR2 SQIVND (reference sequence). The CDR3 spans 13 residues, from the cysteine through the phenylalanine. The CDR3 DNA has 39 bases and is translated from base 1. V is clipped by 7 bases and J by 2 bases, and the sequence between their germline boundaries is 11 bases long. The CDR3 regions of human TCRbeta chains were analyzed by immunosequencing. On the study's bioinformatics: Repertoire TCRs were matched against a reference library of SARS-CoV-2-specific TCRs generated with the MIRA antigen-specificity platform. Breadth was defined as the fraction of unique TCRs that were SARS-CoV-2-associated. Depth was defined as the fraction of total T cells that were SARS-CoV-2-associated. Using the MIRA data, each spike-specific TCR was mapped to the spike region that the TCR reacts to and placed in a CD4 or CD8 class. Log10-transformed breadth and depth values were compared by one-way ANOVA with Sidak's multiple comparisons tests. Not all clones reach the TCRdb copy of this immuneACCESS table, which keeps in-frame sequences only. Checked studies attribute under half of the gap to unresolved V genes and leave the rest unexplained. Clonal size and the V and J genes are those of that table, whereas D and trimming came from the DNA. The sample table shows about 100,000 clones, and around nine tenths are seen once. 2.5% to 4% of the sample is in the top ten clones.

The time point label here, explained by the study, means: baseline before first vaccination. Vaccinee samples came from UK trials COV001 and COV002, including a single-blind randomized controlled phase 2/3 trial of AZD1222 (ChAdOx1 nCoV-19) in healthy adults. For TCRbeta chain sequencing, PBMC samples from trial participants were taken at day 0 and at day 28 after the second dose. This record comes from a study of T cell responses to AZD1222 COVID-19 vaccine (dated by TCRdb to 2020 to 2022). In terms of the full investigation: Because spike-specific TCR depth and breadth did not differ between the two schedules, AZD1222 recipients who got a second dose at roughly 4 weeks were pooled with those who got a second dose at roughly 12 weeks. Trial participants were enrolled into age subgroups of 18-55, 56-69 and 70-plus years, which contained about 150, 28 and 57 TCR-sequenced participants, respectively. TCR sequencing was performed for about 240 trial participants, of whom about 210 were given two doses of AZD1222 and some 26 were given two doses of MenACWY control vaccine. Overall study results and their limits: The whole spike protein was spanned by vaccine-associated CD4 TCRs, and dominant responses were seen in regions 160-218 and 743-854. Most participants were white British and females outnumbered males, and the authors suggested that clonal diversity may have been underestimated. Conclusions about previously exposed vaccinees are limited, since just a handful of AZD1222 recipients were seropositive for SARS-CoV-2 at baseline. In the small 56-69-year group, the increase in depth fell short of significance, most likely because of low power. Because no samples from the day 14 peak response were available, repertoires could be characterized only after the peak T cell response. A significant rise in spike-specific TCR breadth and depth was observed after two AZD1222 doses relative to day 0 and relative to MenACWY recipients. Reportedly, close to half of the unique spike-specific TCRs recognized epitopes lying outside the regions that are mutated in the B.1.351 and B.1.1.7 variants.

Sequenced here: peripheral blood, sampled on day 0 of AZD1222 vaccination. Recombination joined TRBV19 with TRBJ1-2; confidence is insufficient to name the D gene. The sequence was collected from an adult in good health. CDR3 loop: CASKVSGNYGYTF. In nucleotides, the sequence is TGTGCCAGTAAAGTCTCCGGGAACTATGGCTACACCTTC. With the rest looked up from the reference TRBV19 and TRBJ1-2 genes rather than sequenced, the full variable domain is DGGITQSPKYLFRKEGQNVTLSCEQNLNHDAMYWYRQDPGQGLRLIYYSQIVNDFQKGDIAEGYSVSREKKESFPLTVTSAQKNPTAFYLCASKVSGNYGYTFGSGTRLTVV.